A single TCR beta chain is shown here with its context. Antigen specificity is unknown. Patients had blood sampled at baseline and again on cycle 4 day 1 and cycle 7 day 1. The entry originates in a study of OX40 agonist ivuxolimab in advanced cancers. Study findings and constraints: On average, CD8+ T cells had more expanded clones than CD4+.

Profiling relied on immunoSEQ multiplex PCR, and the TCRdb table lists in-frame clones only, not all of them. The data contain roughly 80,000 clones, around four fifths of them seen just once; the ten biggest clones take up more than 1.5%. This TCR derives from an adult with an advanced solid tumor such as melanoma, head and neck, liver or kidney cancer. The sequences come from CD4+ or CD8+ T cells sorted from blood, collected in a trial of the OX40 agonist ivuxolimab.

The CDR3 DNA follows: TGTGCCAGCAGTAGCGGGGACAGGCCCTCATGTCAGCCCCAGCATTTT. Its translation: CASSSGDRPSCQPQHF. The genes are TRBV6-4 and TRBJ1-5; TRBD1 aligns across 8 bases. The CDR3 sequence is 16 residues long. V lost 5 bases to trimming and J lost 6 bases; unmatched junction nucleotides: 12. Germline CDR1 and CDR2: MRHNA and SNTAGT.